A single sample is the source of the 14 T cell receptor beta chains below, sequenced in a study of blood T cell repertoires in COVID-19. Assay: immunoSEQ multiplex PCR; the TCRdb copy retains only in-frame clones and omits some. Found here are about 82,000 clones, 85% of them singletons; the top ten hold over 15%. The specimen sequenced was peripheral blood. The receptors were gathered from a man older than 75 with active or convalescent COVID-19.

The chain couples TRBV9 to TRBJ1-1, with D maybe TRBD1 (6 bases). Germline assignment: CDR1 SGDLS and CDR2 YYNGEE. The CDR3 has 13 residues. V gave up 3 bases and J gave up 3 bases, with 9 bases separating them. Here the CDR3 reads CASSAQGYTEAFF. In nucleotides, the CDR3 is TGTGCCAGCAGCGCCCAGGGGTACACTGAAGCTTTCTTT.

The chain carries TRBV6-1 and TRBJ1-3; 7 bases fit TRBD1. V shed 7 bases and J 9 bases; nucleotides not matched to a gene: 9. There are 13 residues in the CDR3. Germline CDR1 reads MNHNS; CDR2 reads SASEGT. CDR3 DNA: TGTGCCAGCACTCAGGGGGGTGGTCGCACCATATATTTT. Translated: CASTQGGGRTIYF.

The V and J genes are TRBV19 and TRBJ1-6; maybe TRBD1 (5 bases). With 3 bases removed from V and 7 bases from J, the gap between germline ends came to 10 bases. CDR1 is LNHDA and CDR2 is SQIVND in the germline V gene (reference sequence). CDR3 length: 14 residues. The CDR3 loop reads CASSIRDNNSPLHF. The CDR3, as DNA: TGTGCCAGTAGTATCAGGGATAACAATTCACCCCTCCACTTT.

CDR3 sequence reads: CASSSIPRTSQETQYF. In DNA form, the CDR3 reads TGTGCCAGCAGCTCGATCCCAAGGACTAGCCAAGAGACCCAGTACTTC. J is TRBJ2-5 and V is TRBV7-3; TRBD2 aligns across 7 bases. Germline CDR1 SGHTA, CDR2 FQGTGA. V lost 4 bases and J lost 1; bases outside the gene matches: 9. The CDR3 totals 16 residues. Filled out from reference TRBV7-3 and TRBJ2-5, the complete variable domain reads GAGVSQTPSNKVTEKGKYVELRCDPISGHTALYWYRQSLGQGPEFLIYFQGTGAADDSGLPNDRFFAVRPEGSVSTLKIQRTERGDSAVYLCASSSIPRTSQETQYFGPGTRLLVL.

The chain recombines TRBV20-1 with TRBJ1-4; D is undetermined. This CDR3 has 17 residues. The germline CDR1 and CDR2 sequences are DFQATT and SNEGSKA (reference sequence). V gave up 3 bases and J gave up 9 bases, with 26 bases separating them. The CDR3 coding sequence is TGCAGTGCTAGTCCCAGGTTTAAAAATGAATACCATCAAAAACTGTTTTTT. Translated: CSASPRFKNEYHQKLFF.

This clone was seen only once. The chain combines TRBV14 with TRBJ2-2, with 8 bases identical to TRBD1. V shed 4 bases, J shed 0 bases, and the junction held 4 bases outside the gene matches. The germline V gene encodes CDR1 SGHDN and CDR2 FVKESK. The CDR3 runs to 16 residues. This CDR3 is CASSRQTGANTGELFF. The CDR3 coding sequence is TGTGCCAGCAGCCGACAGACAGGGGCGAACACCGGGGAGCTGTTTTTT.

The V and J genes are TRBV19 and TRBJ2-3; TRBD1 aligns across 10 bases. CDR3 length: 15 residues. V lost 4 bases to trimming and J lost 6 bases; unmatched junction nucleotides: 7. CDR1 LNHDA and CDR2 SQIVND come from the germline V gene (reference sequence). The CDR3 region is CASSTGTGAGDTQYF. The CDR3, as DNA: TGTGCCAGTAGTACCGGGACAGGGGCTGGGGATACGCAGTATTTT.

The gene calls are TRBV28 and TRBJ1-5, with D maybe TRBD1 (6 bases). This CDR3 has 16 residues. The ends were cut back, 7 bases at V and 2 bases at J, with 18 bases in the middle. From germline, CDR1 is MDHEN and CDR2 SYDVKM. DNA of the CDR3: TGTGCCAGCATACGAGTTGGGGGCAATGGCAATCAGCCCCAGCATTTT. Translation gives CASIRVGGNGNQPQHF.

This clone was found once. DNA for the CDR3: TGTGCCAGCAGCTTTACAGGGGACGGCGAGCAGTACGTC. It yields the protein CASSFTGDGEQYV. The J gene is TRBJ2-7, the V gene TRBV5-5; 7 bases match TRBD1. V trimming: 2 bases; J trimming: 6 bases; junction bases outside the gene matches: 5. The germline V gene has CDR1 SGHKS and CDR2 YYEKEE (reference sequence). The CDR3 consists of 13 residues.

Details on this clone: Distinct nucleotide sequences in the sample also encode this CDR3. J is TRBJ1-5 and V is TRBV2, with TRBD1 as a possible D gene (5 bases). This CDR3 is built from 14 residues. The germline V gene has CDR1 SNHLY and CDR2 FYNNEI. V shed 6 bases and J shed 4 bases, with 13 bases lying between them. CDR3 loop: CASSPRGGNQPQHF. CDR3 bases: TGTGCCAGCAGCCCCCGGGGGGGAAATCAGCCCCAGCATTTT.

The J gene is TRBJ1-5, the V gene TRBV28; no clear D gene. The CDR3 totals 16 residues. Germline CDR1 reads MDHEN; CDR2 reads SYDVKM. Trimming cost V 5 bases and J 0 bases, with 14 bases left between them. CDR3 protein: CASSVTSGNSNQPQHF. The CDR3 region has the DNA TGTGCCAGCAGTGTCACCTCCGGGAATAGCAATCAGCCCCAGCATTTT.

V and J are TRBV19 and TRBJ2-1; TRBD2 agrees at 9 bases. The germline gives CDR1 LNHDA, CDR2 SQIVND (reference sequence). The CDR3 is 18 residues long. V trimming: 0 bases; J trimming: 3 bases; junction bases outside the gene matches: 9. DNA for the CDR3: TGTGCCAGTAGTATAGACGGGGTAGCGGGGGCTCTCTACAATGAGCAGTTCTTC. Protein product: CASSIDGVAGALYNEQFF.

The V and J genes are TRBV9 and TRBJ1-6, with TRBD1 matching over 7 bases. The CDR3 extends over 15 amino acids. With V trimmed by 3 bases and J by 4 bases, 4 bases remained unmatched. Per germline, CDR1 SGDLS and CDR2 YYNGEE. CDR3 loop: CASSATGQYNSPLHF. The CDR3 DNA follows: TGTGCCAGCAGCGCCACGGGACAGTATAATTCACCCCTCCACTTT.

The chain is built from TRBV27 and TRBJ1-2, with a tentative D call TRBD1 (6 bases). The ends were cut back, 2 bases at V and 8 bases at J, with 15 bases in the middle. The CDR3 has 14 amino acids. Germline CDR1 reads MNHEY; CDR2 reads SMNVEV (reference sequence). This CDR3 reads CASSLGGRRGGYTF. The CDR3 nucleotides are TGTGCCAGCAGTTTAGGGGGCAGGCGAGGAGGCTACACCTTC.